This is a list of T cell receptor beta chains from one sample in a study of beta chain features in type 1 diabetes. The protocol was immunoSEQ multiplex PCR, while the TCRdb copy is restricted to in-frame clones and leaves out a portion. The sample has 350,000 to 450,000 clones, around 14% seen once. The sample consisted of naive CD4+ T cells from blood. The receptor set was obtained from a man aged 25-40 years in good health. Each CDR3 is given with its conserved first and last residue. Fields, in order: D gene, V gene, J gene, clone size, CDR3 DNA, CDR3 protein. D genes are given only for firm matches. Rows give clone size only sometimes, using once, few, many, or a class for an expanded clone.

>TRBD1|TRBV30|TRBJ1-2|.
TGTGCCTGGCGGGTCGACAGGGGCTATGGCTACACCTTC
CAWRVDRGYGYTF
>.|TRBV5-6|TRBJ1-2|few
TGTGCCAGCAGCTTGGCAGCCGATATCTATGGCTACACCTTC
CASSLAADIYGYTF
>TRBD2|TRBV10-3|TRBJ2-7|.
TGTGCCATCAGTGGGACTAGCGGGAACGAGCAGTACTTC
CAISGTSGNEQYF
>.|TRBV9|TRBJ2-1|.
TGTGCCACCCCACCGGGCAATTCGGACTCCAATGAGCAGTTCTTC
CATPPGNSDSNEQFF
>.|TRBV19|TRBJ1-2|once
TGTGCCAGTAGTATGTGCGGAAACTATGGCTACACCTTC
CASSMCGNYGYTF
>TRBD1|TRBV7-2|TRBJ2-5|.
TGTGCCAGCACCCGGATGGGGACAGTACAAGAGACCCAGTACTTC
CASTRMGTVQETQYF
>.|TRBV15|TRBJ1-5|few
TGTGCCACCAGCAGAGGCATCGGGGATCAGCCCCAGCATTTT
CATSRGIGDQPQHF
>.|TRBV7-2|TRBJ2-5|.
TGTGCCAGCAGCCTGTGGACACCTGGGGGGCTAGAGACCCAGTACTTC
CASSLWTPGGLETQYF
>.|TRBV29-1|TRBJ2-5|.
TGCAGCGTTGCGGCAGGGGTAGTAGAGACCCAGTACTTC
CSVAAGVVETQYF
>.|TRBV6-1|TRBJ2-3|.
TGTGCCAGCAGGCAGGGCACAGATACGCAGTATTTT
CASRQGTDTQYF
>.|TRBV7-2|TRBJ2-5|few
TGTGCCAGCGCCGGGGGGCTAGCGAATAGGAGGGAAGAGACCCAGTACTTC
CASAGGLANRREETQYF
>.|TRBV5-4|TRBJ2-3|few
TGTGCCAGCAGCAATAAAAGGAGGGATACGCAGTATTTT
CASSNKRRDTQYF
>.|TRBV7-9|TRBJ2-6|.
TGTGCCGGAGGACAGAAGCAAAAAAAAACGGTGTCTGGGGCCAACGTCCTGACTTTC
CAGGQKQKKTVSGANVLTF
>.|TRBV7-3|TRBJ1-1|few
TGTGCCAGCAGCTCAAACATGAACACTGAAGCTTTCTTT
CASSSNMNTEAFF
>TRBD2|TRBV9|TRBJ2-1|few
TGTGCCAGCAGCGACCCCGGGACTAGCGTCAATGAGCAGTTCTTC
CASSDPGTSVNEQFF
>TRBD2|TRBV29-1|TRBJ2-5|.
TGCAGCGTTGAAGTCGGGGGGGCAGGAGGGACCCAGTACTTC
CSVEVGGAGGTQYF
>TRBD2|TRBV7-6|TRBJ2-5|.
TGTGCCAGCAGCTCTTACTCGGGGGGGTCTGGGACCCAGTACTTC
CASSSYSGGSGTQYF
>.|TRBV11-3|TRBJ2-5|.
TGTGCCAGCAGCTTAGTTGGAGAGACCCAGTACTTC
CASSLVGETQYF
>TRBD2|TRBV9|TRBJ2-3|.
TGTGCCAGCAGCGTAACCCAGCGGGGGGCCGGGGTGGATACGCAGTATTTT
CASSVTQRGAGVDTQYF
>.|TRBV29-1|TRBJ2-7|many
TGCAGCGTTGAACTTGGGGGGTACGAGCAGTACTTC
CSVELGGYEQYF
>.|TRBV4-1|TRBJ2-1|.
TGCGCCAGCAGCCAAGCCCGGACTAACAACAATGAGCAGTTCTTC
CASSQARTNNNEQFF
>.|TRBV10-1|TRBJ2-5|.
TGCGCCAGCAGTGAGTCGGGGATGGGCCAAGAGACCCAGTACTTC
CASSESGMGQETQYF
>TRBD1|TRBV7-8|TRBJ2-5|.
TGTGCCAGCAGCCCACGTCAGGGGACAGCTCAAGAGACCCAGTACTTC
CASSPRQGTAQETQYF
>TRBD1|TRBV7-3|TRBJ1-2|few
TGTGCCAGCAGCTTGACAGGGGATGGCTACACCTTC
CASSLTGDGYTF
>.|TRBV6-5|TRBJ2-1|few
TGTGCCAGCAGACGATCAGGGGGGAGTGATGAGCAGTTCTTC
CASRRSGGSDEQFF
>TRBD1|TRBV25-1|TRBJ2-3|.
TGTGCCAGCTCCCGGACAGGGTTCACAGATACGCAGTATTTT
CASSRTGFTDTQYF
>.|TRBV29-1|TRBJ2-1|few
TGCAGCGTTGACCCCACCTACAATGAGCAGTTCTTC
CSVDPTYNEQFF
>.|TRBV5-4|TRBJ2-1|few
TGTGCCAGCAGCACAGGTGGCGTGTCACAGTTCTTC
CASSTGGVSQFF
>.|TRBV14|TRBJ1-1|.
TGTGCCAGCAGCCCACGTACGCGGGCCACTGAAGCTTTCTTT
CASSPRTRATEAFF
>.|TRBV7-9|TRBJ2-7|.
TGTGCCAGCAGCCTTCGTGAGCTCCGAGGCGAGCAGTACTTC
CASSLRELRGEQYF
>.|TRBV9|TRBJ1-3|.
TGTGCCAGCAGCGCCTTGGACAGCTCACCTGCTGGAAACACCATATATTTT
CASSALDSSPAGNTIYF
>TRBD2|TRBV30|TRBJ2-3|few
TGTGCCTGGAGTGGGACTAGCGGGTCCACAGATACGCAGTATTTT
CAWSGTSGSTDTQYF
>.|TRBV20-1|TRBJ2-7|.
TGCAGTGCTAGAGGGCCCTACGAGCAGTACTTC
CSARGPYEQYF
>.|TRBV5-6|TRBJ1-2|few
TGTGCCAGCAGCTACAGGGAATACGGCTACACCTTC
CASSYREYGYTF
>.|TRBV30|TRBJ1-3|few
TGTGCCTGGAGTGGAGACAGGCGAGGAAACACCATATATTTT
CAWSGDRRGNTIYF
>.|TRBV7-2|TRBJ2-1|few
TGTGCCAGCAGCCGGGGCAGTTTTGATGAGCAGTTCTTC
CASSRGSFDEQFF
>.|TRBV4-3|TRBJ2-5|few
TGCGCCAGCAGCCAAGATAACAGCCAAGAGACCCAGTACTTC
CASSQDNSQETQYF
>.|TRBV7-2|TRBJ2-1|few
TGTGCCAGCAGTCTACAGGGTACCCTACAGTTCTTC
CASSLQGTLQFF
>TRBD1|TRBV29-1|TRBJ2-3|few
TGCAGCGTAGGGACAGCTAGCACTAGCACAGATACGCAGTATTTT
CSVGTASTSTDTQYF
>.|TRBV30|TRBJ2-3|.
TGTGCCTGGAGTCGGACCCATTTTAGTAGCACAGATACGCAGTATTTT
CAWSRTHFSSTDTQYF
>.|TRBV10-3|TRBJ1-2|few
TGTGCCATCAGTGAGCGCGGACGGCCCCTCTATGGCTACACCTTC
CAISERGRPLYGYTF
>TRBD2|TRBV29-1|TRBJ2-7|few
TGCAGCGTTGAGCGGGGGGCCGAGCAGTACTTC
CSVERGAEQYF
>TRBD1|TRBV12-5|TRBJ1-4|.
TGTGCTAGTGGTTTGACTGCCTTCCGGGACAGGGTCCCATATGAAAAACTGTTTTTT
CASGLTAFRDRVPYEKLFF
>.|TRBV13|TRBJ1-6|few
TGTGCCACACAAAGAAGAGGGGTTCATAATTCACCCCTCCACTTT
CATQRRGVHNSPLHF
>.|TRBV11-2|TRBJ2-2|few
TGTGCCAGCACACACAAGTACACCGGGGAGCTGTTTTTT
CASTHKYTGELFF
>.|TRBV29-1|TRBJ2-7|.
TGCAGCGTTGGGGCACTATACTCCTACGAGCAGTACTTC
CSVGALYSYEQYF
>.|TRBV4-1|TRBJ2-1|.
TGCGCCAGCAGTCTTTCTGGCTCCTACAATGAGCAGTTCTTC
CASSLSGSYNEQFF
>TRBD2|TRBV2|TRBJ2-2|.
TGTGCCAGCAGTGAAGAGCGGGGGTTTAACACCGGGGAGCTGTTTTTT
CASSEERGFNTGELFF
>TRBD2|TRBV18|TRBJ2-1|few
TGTGCCAGCTCCGTAGTAGCGGGAGCCTACAATGAGCAGTTCTTC
CASSVVAGAYNEQFF
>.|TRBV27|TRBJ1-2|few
TGTGCCAGCTTCACCCGGACGGTTCAAGGGTATGGCTACACCTTC
CASFTRTVQGYGYTF
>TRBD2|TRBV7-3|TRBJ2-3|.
TGTGCCAGCAGCTTAAGGGGACTAGCAGGAGATACGCAGTATTTT
CASSLRGLAGDTQYF
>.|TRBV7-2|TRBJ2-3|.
TGTGCCAGCAGCTTAGCGAGGACAGGCACAGATACGCAGTATTTT
CASSLARTGTDTQYF
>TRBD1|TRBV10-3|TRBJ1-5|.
TGTGCCATCAGCCAAGGACAGGGGGATGGCAATCAGCCCCAGCATTTT
CAISQGQGDGNQPQHF
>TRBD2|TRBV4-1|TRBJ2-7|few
TGCGCCAGCAGCCAAGCGGGGCGGGGGAGGTCCTACGAGCAGTACTTC
CASSQAGRGRSYEQYF
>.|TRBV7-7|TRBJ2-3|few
TGTGCCAGCAGCCCGTTGACGGGCACAGATACGCAGTATTTT
CASSPLTGTDTQYF
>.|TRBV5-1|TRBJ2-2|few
TGCGCCAGCAGCGGGGCCTTCACCGGGGAGCTGTTTTTT
CASSGAFTGELFF
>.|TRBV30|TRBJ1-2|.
TGTGCCTGGAGTCTAACCAGGAACTATGGCTACACCTTC
CAWSLTRNYGYTF
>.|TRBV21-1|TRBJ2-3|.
TGTGCCACACTCCGCGGCACAGATACGCAGTATTTT
CATLRGTDTQYF